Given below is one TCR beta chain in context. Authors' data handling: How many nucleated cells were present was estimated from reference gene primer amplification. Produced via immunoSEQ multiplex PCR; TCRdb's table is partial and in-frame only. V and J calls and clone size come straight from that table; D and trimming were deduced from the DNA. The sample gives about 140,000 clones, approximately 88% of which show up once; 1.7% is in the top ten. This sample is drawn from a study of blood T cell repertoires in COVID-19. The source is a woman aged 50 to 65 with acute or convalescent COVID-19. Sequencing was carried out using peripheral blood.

CDR3 nucleotides: TGTGCCAGCAGTGAAGGGGACAGAGATAATTCACCCCTCCACTTT. This codes for CASSEGDRDNSPLHF. The chain employs TRBV6-1 and TRBJ1-6, with TRBD1 matching over 7 bases. The CDR3 loop spans 15 amino acids. Germline V gives CDR1 MNHNS, CDR2 SASEGT. V was pared by 1 base and J by 5 bases, with 2 bases of the junction left unmatched.